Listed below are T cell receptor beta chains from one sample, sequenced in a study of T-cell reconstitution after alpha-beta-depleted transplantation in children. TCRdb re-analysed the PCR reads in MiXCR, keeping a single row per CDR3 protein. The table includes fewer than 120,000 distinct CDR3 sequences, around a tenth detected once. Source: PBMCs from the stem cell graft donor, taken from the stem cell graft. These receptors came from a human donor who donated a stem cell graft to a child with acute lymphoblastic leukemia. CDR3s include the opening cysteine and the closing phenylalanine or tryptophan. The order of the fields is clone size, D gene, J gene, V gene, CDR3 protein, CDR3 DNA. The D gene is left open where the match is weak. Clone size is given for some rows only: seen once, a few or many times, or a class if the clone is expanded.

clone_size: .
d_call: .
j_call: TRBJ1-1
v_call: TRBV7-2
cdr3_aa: CASSGLGVGAFF
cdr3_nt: TGTGCCAGCAGTGGACTTGGGGTCGGAGCTTTCTTT

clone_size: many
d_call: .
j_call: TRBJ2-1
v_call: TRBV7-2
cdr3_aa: CASRGPGVEQFF
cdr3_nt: TGTGCCAGCAGGGGTCCTGGCGTCGAGCAGTTCTTC

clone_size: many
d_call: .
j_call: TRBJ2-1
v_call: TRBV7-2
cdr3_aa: CASSLAGGPHNEQFF
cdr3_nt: TGTGCCAGCAGCTTAGCGGGGGGGCCGCACAATGAGCAGTTCTTC

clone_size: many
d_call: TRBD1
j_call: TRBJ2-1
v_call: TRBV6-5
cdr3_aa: CASTGQGGEVEQFF
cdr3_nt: TGTGCCAGCACGGGACAGGGGGGGGAGGTTGAGCAGTTCTTC

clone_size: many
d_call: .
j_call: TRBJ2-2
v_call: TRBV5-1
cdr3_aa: CASSSRQPNTGELFF
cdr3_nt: TGCGCCAGCAGCTCGCGGCAGCCGAACACCGGGGAGCTGTTTTTT

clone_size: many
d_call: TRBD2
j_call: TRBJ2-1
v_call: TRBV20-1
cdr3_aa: CSAIGDRGRDNEQFF
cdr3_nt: TGCAGTGCTATTGGGGACCGCGGGAGAGACAATGAGCAGTTCTTC

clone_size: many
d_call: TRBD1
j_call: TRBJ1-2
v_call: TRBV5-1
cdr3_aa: CASGRQGLAYGYTF
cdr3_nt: TGCGCCAGCGGGCGACAGGGGCTCGCCTATGGCTACACCTTC

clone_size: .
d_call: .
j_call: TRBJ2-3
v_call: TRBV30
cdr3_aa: CAWSGGLYTHYF
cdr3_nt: TGTGCCTGGAGTGGGGGTTTGTATACGCACTATTTT

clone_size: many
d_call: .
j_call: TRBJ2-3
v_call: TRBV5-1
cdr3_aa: CASSPTGRETDTQYF
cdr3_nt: TGCGCCAGCAGCCCGACAGGGAGGGAGACAGATACGCAGTATTTT

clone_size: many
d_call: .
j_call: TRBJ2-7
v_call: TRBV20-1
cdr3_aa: CSARDSGFSYEQYF
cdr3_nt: TGCAGTGCTAGAGATAGCGGTTTCTCCTACGAGCAGTACTTC

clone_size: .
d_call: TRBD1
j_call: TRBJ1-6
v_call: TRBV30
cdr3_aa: CAWGQDRGRNSPLHF
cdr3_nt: TGTGCCTGGGGACAGGACAGGGGTCGTAATTCACCCCTCCACTTT